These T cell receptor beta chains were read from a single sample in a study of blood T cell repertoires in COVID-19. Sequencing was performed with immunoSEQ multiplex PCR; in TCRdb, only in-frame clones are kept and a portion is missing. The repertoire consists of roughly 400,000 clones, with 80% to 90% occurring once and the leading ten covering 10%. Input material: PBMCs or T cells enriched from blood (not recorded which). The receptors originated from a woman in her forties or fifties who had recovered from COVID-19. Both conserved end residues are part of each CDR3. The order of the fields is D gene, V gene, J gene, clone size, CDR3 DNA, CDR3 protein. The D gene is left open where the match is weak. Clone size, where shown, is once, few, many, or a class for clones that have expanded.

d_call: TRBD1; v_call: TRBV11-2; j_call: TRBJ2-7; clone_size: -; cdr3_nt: TGTGCCACCTCGGGGACAGGGGGCCTTTCCCATACCTACGAGCAGTACTTC; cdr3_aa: CATSGTGGLSHTYEQYF
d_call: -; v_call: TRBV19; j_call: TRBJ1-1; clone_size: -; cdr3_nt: TGTGCCAGTAGTATAGTGGGGCTGAGGAACACTGAAGCTTTCTTT; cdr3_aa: CASSIVGLRNTEAFF
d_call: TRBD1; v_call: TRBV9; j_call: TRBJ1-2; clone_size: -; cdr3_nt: TGTGCCAGCAGCCCCCGAGGGACAGGGAGTGGCTACACCTTC; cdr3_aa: CASSPRGTGSGYTF
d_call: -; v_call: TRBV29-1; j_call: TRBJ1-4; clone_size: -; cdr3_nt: TGCAGCGTTAGAAGGAGGCAGGGGAGTAATGAAAAACTGTTTTTT; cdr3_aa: CSVRRRQGSNEKLFF
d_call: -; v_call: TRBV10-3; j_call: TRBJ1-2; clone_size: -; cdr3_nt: TGTGCCATCAGTGAAACAGGACCCTATGGCTACACCTTC; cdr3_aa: CAISETGPYGYTF
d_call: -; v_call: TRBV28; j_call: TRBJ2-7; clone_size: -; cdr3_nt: TGTGCCAGCGAAGAGGTGTCCAGCCTTGAGCACGAGCAGTACTTC; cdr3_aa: CASEEVSSLEHEQYF
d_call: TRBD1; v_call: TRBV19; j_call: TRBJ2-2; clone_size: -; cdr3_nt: TGTGCCACAGGGACAGCAATTAACACCGGGGAGCTGTTTTTT; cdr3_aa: CATGTAINTGELFF
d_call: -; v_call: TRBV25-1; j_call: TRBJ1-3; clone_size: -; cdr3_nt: TGTGCCAGCCCCTCGGGGGGGAGGGGAAGAAACACCATATATTTT; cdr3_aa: CASPSGGRGRNTIYF
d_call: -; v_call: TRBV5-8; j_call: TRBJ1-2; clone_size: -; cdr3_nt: TGTGCCAGCAGCGACCCCAGGGGAGGGGACTATGGCTACACCTTC; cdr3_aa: CASSDPRGGDYGYTF
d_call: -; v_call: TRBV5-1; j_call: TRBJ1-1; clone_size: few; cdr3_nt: TGCGCCAGCAGCTTGGTCGGCCCAGCGCCTGAAGCTTTCTTT; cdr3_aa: CASSLVGPAPEAFF
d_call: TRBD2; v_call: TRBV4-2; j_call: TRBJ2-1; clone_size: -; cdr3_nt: TGTGCCAGCAGCCAGGCCGGACTAGCGGGGACCAATGAGCAGTTCTTC; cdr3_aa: CASSQAGLAGTNEQFF
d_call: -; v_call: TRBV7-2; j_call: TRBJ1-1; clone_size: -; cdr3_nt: TGTGCCAGCAGCTTAGATATCTCCTACGTGAACACTGAAGCTTTCTTT; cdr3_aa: CASSLDISYVNTEAFF
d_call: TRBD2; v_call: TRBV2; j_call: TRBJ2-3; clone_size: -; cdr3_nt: TGTGCCAGCCGGAGGACTAGCGGCACAGATACGCAGTATTTT; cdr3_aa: CASRRTSGTDTQYF
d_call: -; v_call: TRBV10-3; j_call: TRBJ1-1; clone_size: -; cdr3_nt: TGTGCCATCGGAGAGGGATGGTCCACTGAAGCTTTCTTT; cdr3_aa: CAIGEGWSTEAFF
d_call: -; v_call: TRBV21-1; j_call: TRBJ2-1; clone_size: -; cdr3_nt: TGTGCCAGCAGCAATGTTGCTAGCGAGGAAACGTCGAGCTCCTACAATGAGCAGTTCTTC; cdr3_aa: CASSNVASEETSSSYNEQFF
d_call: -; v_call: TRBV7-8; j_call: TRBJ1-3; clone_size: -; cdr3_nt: TGTGCCAGCAGCTTCCTCGCCCAGGGCCACTCTGGAAACACCATATATTTT; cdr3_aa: CASSFLAQGHSGNTIYF
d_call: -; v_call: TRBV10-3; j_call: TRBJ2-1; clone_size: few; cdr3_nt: TGTGCCATCAGTGATTTCGAGGGATCCGGGAACTACAATGAGCAGTTCTTC; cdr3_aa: CAISDFEGSGNYNEQFF
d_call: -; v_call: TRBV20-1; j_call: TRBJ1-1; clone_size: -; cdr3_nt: TGCAGTGCTAGTACAGGGCCTGAAGCTTTCTTT; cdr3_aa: CSASTGPEAFF
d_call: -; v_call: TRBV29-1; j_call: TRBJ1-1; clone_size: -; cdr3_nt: TGCAGCGTCGGGACCGCAGGGGTGAACACTGAAGCTTTCTTT; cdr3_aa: CSVGTAGVNTEAFF
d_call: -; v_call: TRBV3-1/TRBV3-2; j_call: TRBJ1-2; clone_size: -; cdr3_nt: TGTGCCAGCAGCCAAGCGAGCGGCGGCTACACCTTC; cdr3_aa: CASSQASGGYTF
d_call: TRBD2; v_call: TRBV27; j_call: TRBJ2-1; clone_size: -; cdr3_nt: TGTGCCAGCAGTTTATTGGGGGGGGGACCCTACAATGAGCAGTTCTTC; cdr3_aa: CASSLLGGGPYNEQFF
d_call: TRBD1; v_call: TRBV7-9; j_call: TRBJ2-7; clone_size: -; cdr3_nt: TGTGCCAGCAGCTCCCGAGGAGGGCAGGGGGCGAGTTCCTACGAGCAGTACTTC; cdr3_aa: CASSSRGGQGASSYEQYF
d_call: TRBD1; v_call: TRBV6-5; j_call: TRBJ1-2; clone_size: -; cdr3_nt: TGTGCCAGCAGTCGGGGCAGGGGGATCTTGTTTGGCTACACCTTC; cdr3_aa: CASSRGRGILFGYTF
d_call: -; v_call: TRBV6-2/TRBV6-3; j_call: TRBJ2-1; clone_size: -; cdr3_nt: TGTGCCAGCAGCCAAACTAGTAATGAGCAGTTCTTC; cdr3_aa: CASSQTSNEQFF
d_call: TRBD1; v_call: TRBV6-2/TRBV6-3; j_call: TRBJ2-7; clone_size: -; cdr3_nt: TGTGCCAGCAGCGACGCGACAGGGAGCTCCTACGAGCAGTACTTC; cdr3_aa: CASSDATGSSYEQYF
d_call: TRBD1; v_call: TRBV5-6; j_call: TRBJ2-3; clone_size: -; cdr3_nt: TGTGCCAGCAGCTCGACAGGGGATGAGACAGATACGCAGTATTTT; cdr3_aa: CASSSTGDETDTQYF
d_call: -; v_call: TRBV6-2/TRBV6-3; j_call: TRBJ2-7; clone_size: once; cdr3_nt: TGTGCCAGCAGTTTGTCAACAGGTGCCTACGAGCAGTACTTC; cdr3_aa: CASSLSTGAYEQYF
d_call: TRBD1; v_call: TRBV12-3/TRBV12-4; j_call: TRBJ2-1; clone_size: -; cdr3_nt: TGTGCCAGCCGTGGGACAGCATACAATGAGCAGTTCTTC; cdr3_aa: CASRGTAYNEQFF
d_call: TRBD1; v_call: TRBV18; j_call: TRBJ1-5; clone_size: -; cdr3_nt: TGTGCCAGCTCACCGGATCCCGGGACAGGGGGCAATCAGCCCCAGCATTTT; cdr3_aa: CASSPDPGTGGNQPQHF
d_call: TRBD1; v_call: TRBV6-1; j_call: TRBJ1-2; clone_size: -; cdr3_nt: TGTGCCAGCAGTGAAAGTTATGGACAGGGGTCCTATGGCTACACCTTC; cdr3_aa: CASSESYGQGSYGYTF
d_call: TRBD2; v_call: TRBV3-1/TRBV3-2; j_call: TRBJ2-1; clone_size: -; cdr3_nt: TGTGCCAGCAGCGTTCGCCTAGCGGGGGGGTACAATGAGCAGTTCTTC; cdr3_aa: CASSVRLAGGYNEQFF
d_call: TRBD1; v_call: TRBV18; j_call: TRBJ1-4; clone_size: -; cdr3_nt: TGTGCCAGCTCACTGGGCCGACAGGGGGAAAAACTGTTTTTT; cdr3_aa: CASSLGRQGEKLFF
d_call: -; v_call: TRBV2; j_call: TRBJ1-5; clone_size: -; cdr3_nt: TGTGCCAGCAGTGAAGCTATGCAGGGATACGGCAATCAGCCCCAGCATTTT; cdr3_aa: CASSEAMQGYGNQPQHF
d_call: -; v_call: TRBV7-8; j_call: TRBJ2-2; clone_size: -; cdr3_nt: TGTGCCAGCAGCTTAGGCAGGGGATTCTCCGGGGAGCTGTTTTTT; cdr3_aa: CASSLGRGFSGELFF
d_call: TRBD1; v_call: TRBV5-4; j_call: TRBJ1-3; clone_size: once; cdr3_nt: TGTGCCAGCAGCCTGGACAGGGGATACACCATATATTTT; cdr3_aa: CASSLDRGYTIYF
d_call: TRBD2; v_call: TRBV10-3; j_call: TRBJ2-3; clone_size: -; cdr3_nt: TGTGCCATTGGGACTAGCGGGGCTCCAGATACGCAGTATTTT; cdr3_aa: CAIGTSGAPDTQYF
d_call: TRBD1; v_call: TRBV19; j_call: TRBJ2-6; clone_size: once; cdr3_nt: TGTGCCAGTATAAGACAGGGCAGGTCCAACGTCCTGACTTTC; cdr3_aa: CASIRQGRSNVLTF
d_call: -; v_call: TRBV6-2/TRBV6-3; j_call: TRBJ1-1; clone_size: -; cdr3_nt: TGTGCCAGCAGTTATCTAGGCTCTGAAGCTTTCTTT; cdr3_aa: CASSYLGSEAFF